This T cell receptor beta chain is from a study of OX40 agonist ivuxolimab in advanced cancers. The wider study: Head and neck, renal cell, melanoma or hepatocellular carcinoma were the cancers that dose-escalation patients had.

Study-level results: The study found that CD8+ T cells averaged more expanded clones than CD4+.

Method: immunoSEQ multiplex PCR; TCRdb's copy keeps in-frame clones and lacks some. Of about 51,000 clones in the sample, about nine tenths were seen once. The germline gives CDR1 MGHRA, CDR2 YSYEKL. Trimming shortened V by 1 base and J by 5 bases, and 8 bases separated the two germline ends. The CDR3 is 13 residues long. About this clone itself: Its antigen remains unidentified.

This receptor was identified in an adult with an advanced solid tumor such as melanoma, head and neck, liver or kidney cancer. The sample consisted of CD4+ or CD8+ T cells sorted from blood, taken in a trial of the OX40 agonist ivuxolimab. The chain is built from TRBV4-1 and TRBJ2-5; D is unresolved. CDR3 region: CASSQVIGETQYF. For the CDR3, the DNA is TGCGCCAGCAGCCAAGTAATAGGTGAGACCCAGTACTTC.